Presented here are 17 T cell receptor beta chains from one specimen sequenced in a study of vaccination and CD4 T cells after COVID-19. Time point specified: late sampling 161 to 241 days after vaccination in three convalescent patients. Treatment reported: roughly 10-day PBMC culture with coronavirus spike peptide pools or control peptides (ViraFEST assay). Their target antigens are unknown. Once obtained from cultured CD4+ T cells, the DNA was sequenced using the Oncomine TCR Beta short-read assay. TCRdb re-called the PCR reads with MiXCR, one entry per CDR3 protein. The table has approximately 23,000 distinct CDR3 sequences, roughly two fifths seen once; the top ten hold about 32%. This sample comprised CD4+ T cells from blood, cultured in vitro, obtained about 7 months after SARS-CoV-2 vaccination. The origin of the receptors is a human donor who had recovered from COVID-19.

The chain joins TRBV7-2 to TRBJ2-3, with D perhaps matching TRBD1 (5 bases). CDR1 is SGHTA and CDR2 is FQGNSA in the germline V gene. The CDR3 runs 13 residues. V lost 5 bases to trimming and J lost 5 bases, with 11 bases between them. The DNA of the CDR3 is TGTGCCAGCAGCCAGGAGACAGTAGATACGCAGTATTTT. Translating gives CASSQETVDTQYF.

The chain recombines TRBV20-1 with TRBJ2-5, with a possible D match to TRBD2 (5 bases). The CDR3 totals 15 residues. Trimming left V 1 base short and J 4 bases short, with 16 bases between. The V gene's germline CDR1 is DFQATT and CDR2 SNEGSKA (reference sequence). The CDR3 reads CSARAVERSLETQYF. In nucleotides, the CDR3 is TGCAGTGCTAGAGCGGTCGAGCGGTCCCTAGAGACCCAGTACTTC.

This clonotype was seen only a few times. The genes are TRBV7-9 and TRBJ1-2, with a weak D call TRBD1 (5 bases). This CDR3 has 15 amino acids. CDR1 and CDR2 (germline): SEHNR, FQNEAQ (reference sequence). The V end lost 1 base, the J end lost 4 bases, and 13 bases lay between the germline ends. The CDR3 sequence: CASSLVVGESYGYTF. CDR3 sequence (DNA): TGTGCCAGCAGCTTAGTCGTGGGGGAGAGCTATGGCTACACCTTC.

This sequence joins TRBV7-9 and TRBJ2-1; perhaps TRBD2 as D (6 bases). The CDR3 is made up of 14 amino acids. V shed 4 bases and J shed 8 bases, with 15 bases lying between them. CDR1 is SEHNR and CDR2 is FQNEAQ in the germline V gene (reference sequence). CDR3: CASSSALWGDEQFF. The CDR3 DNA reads TGTGCCAGCAGCTCCGCATTATGGGGGGATGAGCAGTTCTTC.

In nucleotides, the CDR3 is TGTGCCAGCAGTACCCAAGGACAGGTGAGCATCTACGAGCAGTACTTC. As protein: CASSTQGQVSIYEQYF. V and J are TRBV27 and TRBJ2-7; 7 bases fit TRBD1. The CDR3 has 16 amino acids. With V trimmed by 5 bases and J by 3 bases, 13 bases remained unmatched. The germline CDR1 and CDR2 sequences are MNHEY and SMNVEV (reference sequence).

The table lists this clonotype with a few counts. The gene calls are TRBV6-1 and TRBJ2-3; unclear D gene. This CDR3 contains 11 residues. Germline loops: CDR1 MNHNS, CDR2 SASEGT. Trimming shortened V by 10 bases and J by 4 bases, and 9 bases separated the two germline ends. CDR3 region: CATTLADTQYF. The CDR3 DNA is TGTGCCACGACCCTAGCAGATACGCAGTATTTT.

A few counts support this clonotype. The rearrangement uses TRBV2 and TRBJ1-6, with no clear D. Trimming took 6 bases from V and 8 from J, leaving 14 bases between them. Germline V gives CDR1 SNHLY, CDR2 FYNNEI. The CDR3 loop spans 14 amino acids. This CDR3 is CASRRSSLDSPLHF. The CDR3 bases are TGTGCCAGCAGAAGGTCTTCGTTGGATTCACCCCTCCACTTT. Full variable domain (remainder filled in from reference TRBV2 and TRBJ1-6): EPEVTQTPSHQVTQMGQEVILRCVPISNHLYFYWYRQILGQKVEFLVSFYNNEISEKSEIFDDQFSVERPDGSNFTLKIRSTKLEDSAMYFCASRRSSLDSPLHFGNGTRLTVT.

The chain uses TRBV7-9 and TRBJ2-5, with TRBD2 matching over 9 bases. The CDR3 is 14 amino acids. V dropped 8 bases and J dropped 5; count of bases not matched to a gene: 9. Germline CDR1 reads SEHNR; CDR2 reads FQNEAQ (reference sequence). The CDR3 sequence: CASVPGLALETQYF. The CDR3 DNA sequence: TGTGCCAGCGTGCCGGGACTAGCTCTGGAGACCCAGTACTTC.

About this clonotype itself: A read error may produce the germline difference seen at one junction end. The chain's CDR3 is CASSPYGYNSPPHF. Written as DNA, the CDR3 is TGTGCCAGCTCACCATACGGTTATAATTCACCCCCCCACTTT. The chain uses TRBV18 and TRBJ1-6; no clear D gene. This CDR3 has 14 amino acids. Germline assignment: CDR1 KGHSH and CDR2 LQKENI.

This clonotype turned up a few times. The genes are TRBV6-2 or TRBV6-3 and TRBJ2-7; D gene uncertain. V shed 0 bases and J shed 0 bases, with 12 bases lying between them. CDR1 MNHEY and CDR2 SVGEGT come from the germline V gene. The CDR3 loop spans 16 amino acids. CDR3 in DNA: TGTGCCAGCAGTTACTCCGACCCTCGGTCCTCCTACGAGCAGTACTTC. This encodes CASSYSDPRSSYEQYF.

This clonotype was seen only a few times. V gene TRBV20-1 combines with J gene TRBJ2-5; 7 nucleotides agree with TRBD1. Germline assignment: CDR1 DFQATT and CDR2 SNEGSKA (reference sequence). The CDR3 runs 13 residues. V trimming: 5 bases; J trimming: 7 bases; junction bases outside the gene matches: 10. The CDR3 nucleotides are TGCAGTGCTGGGGGACAGTCTGAAGGGACCCAGTACTTC. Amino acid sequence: CSAGGQSEGTQYF.

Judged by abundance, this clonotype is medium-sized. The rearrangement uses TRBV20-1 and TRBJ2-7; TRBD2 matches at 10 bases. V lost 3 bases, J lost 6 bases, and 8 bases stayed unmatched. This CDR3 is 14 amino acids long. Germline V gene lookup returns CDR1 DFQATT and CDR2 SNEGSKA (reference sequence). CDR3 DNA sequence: TGCAGTGCTAGTCTTCTAGCGGGAGTCGGCGAGCAGTACTTC. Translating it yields CSASLLAGVGEQYF.

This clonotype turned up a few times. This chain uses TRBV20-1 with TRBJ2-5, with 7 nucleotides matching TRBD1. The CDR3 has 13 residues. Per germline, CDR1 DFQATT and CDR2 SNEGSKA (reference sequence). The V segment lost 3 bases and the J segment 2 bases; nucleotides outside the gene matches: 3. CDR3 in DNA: TGCAGTGCTAGTGGGACAGTTCAAGAGACCCAGTACTTC. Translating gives CSASGTVQETQYF.

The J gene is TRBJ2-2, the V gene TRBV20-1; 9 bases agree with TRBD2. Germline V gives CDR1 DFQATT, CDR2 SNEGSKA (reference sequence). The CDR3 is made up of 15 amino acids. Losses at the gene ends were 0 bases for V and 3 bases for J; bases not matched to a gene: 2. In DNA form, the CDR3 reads TGCAGTGCTAGAGAAGCGGGAGGTTACACCGGGGAGCTGTTTTTT. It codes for CSAREAGGYTGELFF.

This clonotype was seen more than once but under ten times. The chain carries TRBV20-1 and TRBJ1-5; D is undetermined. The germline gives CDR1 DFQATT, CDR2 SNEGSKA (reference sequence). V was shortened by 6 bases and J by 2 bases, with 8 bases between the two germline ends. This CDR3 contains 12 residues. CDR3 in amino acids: CSASEGNQPQHF. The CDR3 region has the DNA TGCAGTGCATCTGAGGGCAATCAGCCCCAGCATTTT.

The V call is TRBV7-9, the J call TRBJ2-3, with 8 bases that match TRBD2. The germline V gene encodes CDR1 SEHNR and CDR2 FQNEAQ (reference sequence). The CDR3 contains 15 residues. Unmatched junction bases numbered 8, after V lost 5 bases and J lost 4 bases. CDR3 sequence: CASSRKRGGPDTQYF. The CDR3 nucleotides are TGTGCCAGCAGCCGCAAACGGGGGGGCCCAGATACGCAGTATTTT.

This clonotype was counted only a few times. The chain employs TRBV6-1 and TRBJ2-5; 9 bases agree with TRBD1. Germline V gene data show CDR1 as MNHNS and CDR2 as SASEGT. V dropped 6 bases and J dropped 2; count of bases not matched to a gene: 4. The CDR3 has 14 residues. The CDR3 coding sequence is TGTGCCAGCAGCAGGACAGGGGATCAAGAGACCCAGTACTTC. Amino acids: CASSRTGDQETQYF.